A single sample gave rise to the 23 T cell receptor beta chains below, sequenced in a study of T cells after yellow fever vaccination (dated 2019 in TCRdb). The library was obtained by 5' RACE. Sequencing used an Illumina HiSeq 2500. TCRdb reran the public reads through fastp at Q25 and MiXCR, keeping productive beta chains. Rows with a matching CDR3 protein are joined into one entry that keeps the most common DNA and genes. This sample holds 450,000 to 600,000 distinct CDR3 sequences; less than 15% were observed only once. In total, the top ten clones hold more than 12% of the sample. Read against the paper, the sample's treatment or condition label means: live attenuated yellow fever vaccine strain. The sequenced sample was PBMCs, obtained on the day of the yellow fever booster vaccination. The source of these receptors is a man aged 25 to 40 who received the YFV17D yellow fever vaccine.

This clonotype was seen more than once but under ten times. V is TRBV7-2 and J is TRBJ1-1; 9 bases match TRBD1. The V segment lost 1 base and the J segment 3 bases; nucleotides outside the gene matches: 0. The CDR3 length is 14 residues. CDR1 and CDR2 (germline): SGHTA, FQGNSA. CDR3 coding DNA: TGTGCCAGCAGCTTAGGGACAGGGGACACTGAAGCTTTCTTT. Translation gives CASSLGTGDTEAFF. The full variable domain, completed using reference TRBV7-2 and TRBJ1-1, is GAGVSQSPSNKVTEKGKDVELRCDPISGHTALYWYRQSLGQGLEFLIYFQGNSAPDKSGLPSDRFSAERTGGSVSTLTIQRTQQEDSAVYLCASSLGTGDTEAFFGQGTRLTVV.

This clonotype was seen more than once but under ten times. J is TRBJ2-1 and V is TRBV29-1; 8 bases line up with TRBD2. Per germline, CDR1 SQVTM and CDR2 ANQGSEA. This CDR3 has 14 residues. Trimming took 3 bases from V and 9 from J; bases not matched to a gene: 10. The CDR3 DNA follows: TGCAGCGTTGAGCCAGCGGGAGAGGTTTTTGAGCAGTTCTTC. This gives the protein CSVEPAGEVFEQFF.

In its sample, this clonotype was seen a few times. A much larger clone lies a single base off, so this may be a read error. V usage is TRBV5-6 and J usage is TRBJ2-3; D unresolved. V was shortened by 2 bases and J by 5 bases, with 6 bases between the two germline ends. This CDR3 has 12 amino acids. Germline CDR1 reads SGHDT; CDR2 reads YYEEEE. CDR3 amino acids: CASSFKVDTQYF. For the CDR3, the DNA is TGTGCCAGCAGCTTCAAGGTAGATACGCAGTATTTT.

The J gene is TRBJ2-1, the V gene TRBV7-8, with D maybe TRBD2 (7 bases). CDR1 is SGHVS and CDR2 is FQNEAQ in the germline V gene. The CDR3 contains 12 residues. Trimming cost V 5 bases and J 10 bases, with 12 bases left between them. The CDR3 DNA reads as TGTGCCAGCAGCGGGGGGGGGCCGGAGCAGTTCTTC. Translating it yields CASSGGGPEQFF.

This chain uses TRBV7-2 with TRBJ2-1, with 8 bases fitting TRBD2. J gave up 4 bases and V 2 bases, and 4 bases lay outside the gene matches. The CDR3 extends over 15 amino acids. Germline V gene data show CDR1 as SGHTA and CDR2 as FQGNSA. In DNA form, the CDR3 reads TGTGCCAGCAGCTTACAGCGGGAGCGTTACAATGAGCAGTTCTTC. Protein sequence: CASSLQRERYNEQFF.

The sample holds a few counts of this clonotype. The J gene is TRBJ2-3, the V gene TRBV27; unclear D gene. The CDR3 runs 16 residues. Germline V gene sequence: CDR1 MNHEY, CDR2 SMNVEV (reference sequence). The V end was cut by 2 bases, the J end by 4 bases, with 16 bases between. The CDR3 coding sequence is TGTGCCAGCAGTTTACGGGCGAACCTCGGGCCAGATACGCAGTATTTT. Its translation: CASSLRANLGPDTQYF.

In its sample, this clonotype was seen many times. The genes are TRBV5-1 and TRBJ2-1; TRBD2 matches 10 bases. The length of the CDR3 is 16 residues. The V gene's germline CDR1 is SGHRS and CDR2 YFSETQ. With V trimmed by 2 bases and J by 4 bases, 6 bases remained unmatched. The CDR3 loop is CASSFPGTSVYNEQFF. The CDR3 DNA sequence: TGCGCCAGCAGCTTCCCCGGGACTAGCGTATACAATGAGCAGTTCTTC.

The chain uses TRBV20-1 and TRBJ2-5; D may be TRBD1 (6 bases). The CDR3 is made up of 17 amino acids. V was pared by 2 bases and J by 2 bases, with 21 bases between. CDR1 and CDR2 from the germline V gene are DFQATT and SNEGSKA (reference sequence). DNA of the CDR3: TGCAGTGCTAGATCCTGGGGTGACCGCAGGGGTCAAGAGACCCAGTACTTC. This sequence encodes CSARSWGDRRGQETQYF.

The V and J genes are TRBV4-3 and TRBJ2-3, with a weak D call TRBD2 (6 bases). Germline CDR1 is LGHNA and CDR2 is YSLEER. The CDR3 runs to 14 residues. V lost 3 bases and J 2 bases, leaving 9 bases between the germline ends. CDR3 protein: CASSQRLDTDTQYF. The CDR3, as DNA: TGCGCCAGCAGCCAGAGACTAGACACAGATACGCAGTATTTT.

This chain uses TRBV5-4 with TRBJ2-5; D is possibly TRBD2 (6 bases). The CDR3 consists of 16 residues. Germline V gives CDR1 SGHNT, CDR2 YYREEE (reference sequence). Trimming took off 4 bases at V and 5 bases at J, with 21 bases between the two ends. The CDR3 nucleotides are TGTGCCAGCAGCCCGGCGCTCATTGGGACTGTTGAGACCCAGTACTTC. Protein sequence: CASSPALIGTVETQYF.

J is TRBJ2-6 and V is TRBV4-2, with no clear D. Germline V CDR1 and CDR2: LGHNA, YNFKEQ. The V and J ends lost 2 bases and 0 bases respectively, with 8 bases between them. The CDR3 consists of 16 residues. CDR3 sequence (DNA): TGTGCCAGCAGCCAATATTTTGCCTCTGGGGCCAACGTCCTGACTTTC. Translated: CASSQYFASGANVLTF.

The chain uses TRBV5-1 and TRBJ2-1, with 14 bases aligning to TRBD2. J gave up 7 bases and V 4 bases, and 10 bases lay outside the gene matches. This CDR3 contains 17 residues. Germline V gene lookup returns CDR1 SGHRS and CDR2 YFSETQ. This CDR3 is CASSPVRTSGRMNEQFF. The CDR3 DNA reads TGCGCCAGCAGCCCCGTCCGGACTAGCGGGAGGATGAATGAGCAGTTCTTC.

The chain employs TRBV11-2 and TRBJ2-1; 12 positions match TRBD2. The V gene's germline CDR1 is SGHAT and CDR2 FQNNGV. After removal of 5 bases from V and 0 bases from J, the junction contained 11 bases not matched to a gene. The CDR3 consists of 19 residues. CDR3 sequence (DNA): TGTGCCAGCAGCCCCTCGTGGACTAGCGGGACGAGCTCCTACAATGAGCAGTTCTTC. Its translation is CASSPSWTSGTSSYNEQFF.

This clonotype has only a few counts. The V gene is TRBV12-3 or TRBV12-4, the J gene TRBJ2-3; 10 nucleotides agree with TRBD1. The length of the CDR3 is 16 residues. With V trimmed by 5 bases and J by 1 base, 6 bases remained unmatched. The DNA for the CDR3 is TGTGCCAGCAGTCGAGACAGGGGGCCGGGCACAGATACGCAGTATTTT. Residues: CASSRDRGPGTDTQYF.

The rearrangement joins TRBV7-2 to TRBJ1-2; D remains unclear. CDR3 length: 13 residues. Trimming took 6 bases from V and 6 from J, leaving 14 bases between them. CDR1 and CDR2 from the germline V gene are SGHTA and FQGNSA. The chain's CDR3 is CASRLQEEDGYTF. The CDR3 DNA is TGTGCCAGCAGGCTCCAGGAAGAGGATGGCTACACCTTC.

This chain connects TRBV18 to TRBJ2-2, with 9 positions matching TRBD2. The CDR3 contains 15 residues. With 4 bases clipped from V and 3 bases from J, the junction kept 3 bases outside the gene matches. The germline CDR1 and CDR2 sequences are KGHSH and LQKENI. The CDR3 DNA is TGTGCCAGCTCACAAAAGCGGGAGGACACCGGGGAGCTGTTTTTT. Its translation: CASSQKREDTGELFF.

This clonotype occurred a few times. The chain links TRBV3-1 to TRBJ2-7; D tentatively fits TRBD1 or TRBD2 (5 bases each). The V end lost 6 bases, the J end lost 8 bases, and 14 bases lay between the germline ends. Germline assignment: CDR1 LGHDT and CDR2 YNNKEL (reference sequence). The CDR3 has 12 residues. The CDR3 loop is CASRQPGGQQYF. As DNA, the CDR3 is TGTGCCAGCAGACAGCCTGGGGGACAGCAGTACTTC.

Only a few counts were recorded for this clonotype. V and J are TRBV7-9 and TRBJ2-7; D is unclear. CDR3 length: 15 amino acids. Germline CDR1 is SEHNR and CDR2 is FQNEAQ (reference sequence). Between the trimmed V and J ends, which lost 4 bases and 0 bases, there was a span of 13 bases. The CDR3 sequence: CASSSPRPGSYEQYF. The CDR3 region has the DNA TGTGCCAGCAGCTCCCCACGACCAGGCTCCTACGAGCAGTACTTC. The full variable domain, its missing parts supplied by reference TRBV7-9 and TRBJ2-7, is DTGVSQNPRHKITKRGQNVTFRCDPISEHNRLYWYRQTLGQGPEFLTYFQNEAQLEKSRLLSDRFSAERPKGSFSTLEIQRTEQGDSAMYLCASSSPRPGSYEQYFGPGTRLTVT.

The rearrangement joins TRBV18 to TRBJ2-7; 8 positions match TRBD2. The junction had 13 bases not matched to a gene; V was cut back by 3 bases and J by 6 bases. The CDR3 runs to 16 residues. CDR1 and CDR2 from the germline V gene are KGHSH and LQKENI. CDR3 sequence: CASSPRGLASASEQYF. The CDR3 DNA is TGTGCCAGCTCACCTCGCGGACTAGCTTCTGCATCCGAGCAGTACTTC. The variable domain in full, completed from reference TRBV18 and TRBJ2-7, reads NAGVMQNPRHLVRRRGQEARLRCSPMKGHSHVYWYRQLPEEGLKFMVYLQKENIIDESGMPKERFSAEFPKEGPSILRIQQVVRGDSAAYFCASSPRGLASASEQYFGPGTRLTVT.

The V gene is TRBV9, the J gene TRBJ2-1; maybe TRBD1 (6 bases). Germline assignment: CDR1 SGDLS and CDR2 YYNGEE. V lost 2 bases to trimming and J lost 5 bases, with 11 bases between them. The CDR3 is made up of 14 amino acids. CDR3: CASSVLGTNNEQFF. The DNA of the CDR3 is TGTGCCAGCAGCGTTCTCGGGACAAACAATGAGCAGTTCTTC. The full variable domain, completed using reference TRBV9 and TRBJ2-1, is DSGVTQTPKHLITATGQRVTLRCSPRSGDLSVYWYQQSLDQGLQFLIQYYNGEERAKGNILERFSAQQFPDLHSELNLSSLELGDSALYFCASSVLGTNNEQFFGPGTRLTVL.

This sequence joins TRBV30 and TRBJ2-1; TRBD2 matches 14 bases. V shed 2 bases and J 7 bases; nucleotides not matched to a gene: 7. This CDR3 region has 16 residues. Germline V gene data show CDR1 as GTSNPN and CDR2 as SVGIG (reference sequence). The CDR3 loop is CAWSPPGLAGVNEQFF. The CDR3 bases are TGTGCCTGGAGTCCCCCGGGACTAGCGGGAGTTAATGAGCAGTTCTTC.

This clonotype was counted at least ten times. The rearrangement joins TRBV9 to TRBJ2-3, with 7 bases fitting TRBD2. CDR1 is SGDLS and CDR2 is YYNGEE in the germline V gene. Trimming at V came to 7 bases and at J to 3 bases, leaving 8 bases not matched to a gene. The length of the CDR3 is 14 residues. CDR3 loop: CASQKRDQTDTQYF. The DNA for the CDR3 is TGTGCCAGCCAAAAGCGGGATCAAACAGATACGCAGTATTTT.

This clonotype was seen a few times. The chain uses TRBV7-2 and TRBJ2-3; 7 bases are a match to TRBD2. This CDR3 is 17 amino acids long. Per the germline V gene, CDR1 is SGHTA and CDR2 is FQGNSA. V shed 2 bases and J 4 bases; nucleotides not matched to a gene: 12. The CDR3: CASSLRFGGRGSDTQYF. CDR3 DNA: TGTGCCAGCAGCTTAAGGTTTGGGGGGAGGGGATCAGATACGCAGTATTTT.